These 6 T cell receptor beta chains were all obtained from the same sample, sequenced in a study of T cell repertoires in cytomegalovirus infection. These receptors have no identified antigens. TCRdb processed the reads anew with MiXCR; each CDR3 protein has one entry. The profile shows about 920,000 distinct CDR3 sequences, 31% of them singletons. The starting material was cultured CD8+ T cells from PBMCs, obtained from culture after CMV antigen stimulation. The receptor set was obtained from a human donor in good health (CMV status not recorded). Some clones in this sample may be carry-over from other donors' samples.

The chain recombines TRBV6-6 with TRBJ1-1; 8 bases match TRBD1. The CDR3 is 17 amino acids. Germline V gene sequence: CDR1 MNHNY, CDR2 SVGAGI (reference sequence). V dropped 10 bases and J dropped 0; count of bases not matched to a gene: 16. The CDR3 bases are TGTGCCACCGTGCCCGGGACAGGCGAAGGCATGAACACTGAAGCTTTCTTT. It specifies CATVPGTGEGMNTEAFF.

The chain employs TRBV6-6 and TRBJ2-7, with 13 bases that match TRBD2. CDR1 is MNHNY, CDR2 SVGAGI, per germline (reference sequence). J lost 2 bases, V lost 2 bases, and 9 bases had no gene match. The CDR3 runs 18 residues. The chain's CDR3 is CASSYAGVTSGGAYEQYV. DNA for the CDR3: TGTGCCAGCAGTTACGCGGGGGTTACTAGCGGGGGGGCCTACGAGCAGTACGTC.

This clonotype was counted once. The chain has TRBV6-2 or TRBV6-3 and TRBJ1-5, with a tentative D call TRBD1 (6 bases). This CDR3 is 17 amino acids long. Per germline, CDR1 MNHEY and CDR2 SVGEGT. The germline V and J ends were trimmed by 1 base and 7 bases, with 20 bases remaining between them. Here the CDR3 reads CASSYLKTGGLKQPQHF. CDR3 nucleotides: TGTGCCAGCAGTTACTTGAAAACCGGGGGGCTGAAGCAGCCCCAGCATTTT.

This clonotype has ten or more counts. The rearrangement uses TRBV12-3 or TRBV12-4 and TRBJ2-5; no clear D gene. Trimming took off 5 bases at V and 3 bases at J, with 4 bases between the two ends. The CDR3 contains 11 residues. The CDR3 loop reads CASSPKETQYF. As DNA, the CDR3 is TGTGCCAGCAGTCCTAAAGAGACCCAGTACTTC.

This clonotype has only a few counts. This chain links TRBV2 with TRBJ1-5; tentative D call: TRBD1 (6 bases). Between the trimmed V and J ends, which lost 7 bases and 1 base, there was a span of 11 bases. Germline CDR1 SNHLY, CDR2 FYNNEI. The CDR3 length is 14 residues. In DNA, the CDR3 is TGTGCCAGCACGGGAGGACAGAGCAATCAGCCCCAGCATTTT. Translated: CASTGGQSNQPQHF.

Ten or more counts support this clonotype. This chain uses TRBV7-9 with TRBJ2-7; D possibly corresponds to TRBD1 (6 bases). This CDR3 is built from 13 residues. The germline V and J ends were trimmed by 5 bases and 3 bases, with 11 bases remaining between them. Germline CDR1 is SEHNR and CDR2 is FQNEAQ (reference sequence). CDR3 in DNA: TGTGCCAGCAGCGCCAAGGGGGTCTACGAGCAGTACGTC. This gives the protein CASSAKGVYEQYV.